These 3 T cell receptor beta chains came from one sample sequenced in a study of blood T cell repertoires in COVID-19. Method: immunoSEQ multiplex PCR; TCRdb's copy keeps in-frame clones and lacks some. Here the sample spans approximately 170,000 clones, around 79% being singletons. The material sequenced was PBMCs or T cells enriched from blood (not recorded which). Receptors were obtained from a woman in her 70s in a cohort exposed to, infected with or recovered from COVID-19 (not recorded which).

The count of this clone is one. The chain combines TRBV28 with TRBJ2-3, with 7 bases identical to TRBD2. The V segment lost 10 bases and the J segment 1 base; nucleotides outside the gene matches: 5. The CDR3 consists of 13 residues. Looked up from germline, CDR1 is MDHEN and CDR2 is SYDVKM. The CDR3 loop reads CATTLAGTDTQYF. CDR3 nucleotide sequence: TGTGCCACCACTCTAGCGGGCACAGATACGCAGTATTTT.

This chain's CDR3 is CASSIVSTGVEVYEQYF. The CDR3 DNA follows: TGTGCCAGTAGTATAGTTTCGACAGGGGTTGAAGTCTACGAGCAGTACTTC. The V call is TRBV19, the J call TRBJ2-7; 8 bases match TRBD1. The CDR3 is 17 residues long. The germline CDR1 and CDR2 sequences are LNHDA and SQIVND (reference sequence). Trimming removed 1 base from V and 3 bases from J; junction bases left unmatched: 11.

The chain uses TRBV7-9 and TRBJ1-6; TRBD1 matches at 10 bases. Germline V gives CDR1 SEHNR, CDR2 FQNEAQ (reference sequence). The CDR3 extends over 15 amino acids. After removal of 5 bases from V and 10 bases from J, the junction contained 8 bases not matched to a gene. CDR3: CASSLEDRGYSPLHF. The CDR3 DNA reads TGTGCCAGCAGCCTAGAGGACAGGGGGTACTCACCCCTCCACTTT.